The 10 T cell receptor beta chains below come from one sample, sequenced in a study of breast tumors, draining lymph nodes, adjacent tissues. Axillary draining lymph nodes of breast cancer patients supplied the node samples. TCRdb reprocessed the multiplex PCR reads with MiXCR, giving one entry per CDR3 protein. The sample yields about 230,000 distinct CDR3 sequences, around 32% seen once. The sequencing input was axillary lymph node tissue. The receptor source for this set is a female donor with breast cancer. Some clones in this sample may be carry-over from other donors' samples.

In this sample, this clonotype turned up many times. The V gene is TRBV7-9, the J gene TRBJ2-5; D may be TRBD2 (6 bases). The germline CDR1 and CDR2 sequences are SEHNR and FQNEAQ (reference sequence). V was shortened by 4 bases and J by 4 bases, with 10 bases between the two germline ends. This CDR3 region has 13 residues. The CDR3 DNA sequence: TGTGCCAGCAGCTCCGCGGGGCTAGAGACCCAGTACTTC. Protein sequence: CASSSAGLETQYF.

This clonotype came up many times. One end of the junction does not line up with germline, which may come from a read error. The chain uses TRBV29-1 and TRBJ1-3, with TRBD1 matching over 7 bases. Per the germline V gene, CDR1 is SQVTM and CDR2 is ANQGSEA. The CDR3 consists of 16 residues. CDR3 sequence (DNA): TGCAGCGTTTCGACCAAGACAGGGCCCTCTGGAGACACCATATATTTT. This sequence encodes CSVSTKTGPSGDTIYF.

This clonotype was observed at least ten times. This sequence joins TRBV20-1 and TRBJ1-4; D unclear. The CDR3 contains 13 residues. The ends were cut back, 5 bases at V and 3 bases at J, with 10 bases in the middle. The germline gives CDR1 DFQATT, CDR2 SNEGSKA (reference sequence). CDR3 in amino acids: CSASKRANEKLFF. In DNA, the CDR3 is TGCAGTGCTTCGAAGAGGGCTAATGAAAAACTGTTTTTT.

This clonotype was observed many times. V usage is TRBV24-1 and J usage is TRBJ2-3, with 9 bases lining up with TRBD2. Germline lookup yields CDR1 KGHDR and CDR2 SFDVKD. The CDR3 has 14 amino acids. The ends lost 11 bases at V and 4 bases at J; junction bases unmatched: 9. The CDR3 spells CAISEAGGPDTQYF. CDR3 coding DNA: TGTGCCATCAGCGAGGCGGGAGGGCCAGATACGCAGTATTTT.

The chain employs TRBV7-2 and TRBJ2-5; 9 nucleotides line up with TRBD2. V dropped 0 bases and J dropped 4; count of bases not matched to a gene: 9. Per germline, CDR1 SGHTA and CDR2 FQGNSA. CDR3 length: 17 residues. CDR3 sequence: CASSLAGLAGALETQYF. DNA of the CDR3: TGTGCCAGCAGCTTAGCGGGACTAGCAGGTGCCCTAGAGACCCAGTACTTC.

In regard to this clonotype: A much larger clonotype is one base distant, so this may be a read error. This sequence joins TRBV6-4 and TRBJ1-2; tentatively, D is TRBD1 (5 bases). This CDR3 has 16 amino acids. Germline V gene lookup returns CDR1 MRHNA and CDR2 SNTAGT. The CDR3 DNA follows: TGTGCCAGCAGTCACTCCCCTGGACAATCTAACTATGGCTACACCTTC. This codes for CASSHSPGQSNYGYTF.

This clonotype has ten or more counts. The chain joins TRBV4-1 to TRBJ2-2; D ambiguous. The V end lost 1 base, the J end lost 1 base, and 10 bases lay between the germline ends. The CDR3 is made up of 16 amino acids. Germline V gene data show CDR1 as MGHRA and CDR2 as YSYEKL. CDR3: CASSQVDMQNTGELFF. In nucleotides, the CDR3 is TGCGCCAGCAGCCAAGTAGACATGCAGAACACCGGGGAGCTGTTTTTT.

About this clonotype itself: One base away lies a much larger clone, so this may be a sequencing read error. The V call is TRBV30, the J call TRBJ1-5, with D perhaps TRBD1 (5 bases). CDR1 GTSNPN and CDR2 SVGIG come from the germline V gene (reference sequence). Trimming removed 0 bases at V and 6 bases at J, with 12 bases between. The CDR3 runs to 14 residues. The CDR3 reads CAWSVPGNSQPQHF. The CDR3 coding sequence is TGTGCCTGGAGTGTACCAGGGAACAGTCAGCCCCAGCATTTT.

This clonotype has just a few counts. The rearrangement uses TRBV5-1 and TRBJ1-1, with TRBD1 identical over 7 bases. Trimming removed 0 bases from V and 3 bases from J; junction bases left unmatched: 5. The CDR3 is made up of 15 amino acids. In germline, CDR1 is SGHRS, CDR2 YFSETQ. CDR3 region: CASSLGTGVDTEAFF. The CDR3 DNA sequence: TGCGCCAGCAGCTTGGGAACAGGGGTGGACACTGAAGCTTTCTTT.

The chain joins TRBV11-2 to TRBJ1-1; the match to TRBD1 covers 7 bases. Germline trimming cut 5 bases from V and 5 bases from J; bases unmatched to any gene: 11. The CDR3 contains 15 residues. The germline V gene has CDR1 SGHAT and CDR2 FQNNGV. In nucleotides, the CDR3 is TGTGCCAGCAGCCGCGAAAAGGGGGCGCGGACTGAAGCTTTCTTT. This codes for CASSREKGARTEAFF.